These T cell receptor beta chains were read from a single sample in a study of CD8 T cells in ankylosing spondylitis. TCRdb reanalysed the 5' RACE reads using MiXCR and keeps one entry per CDR3 protein. The table includes some 240,000 distinct CDR3 sequences, roughly 25% detected once. Specimen: blood, either unsorted or a sorted T cell fraction (not recorded which). These receptors were obtained from a male donor with ankylosing spondylitis or in good health (not recorded which). The CDR3 runs from the conserved cysteine through the conserved F or W. Fields, in order: D gene, clone size, V gene, J gene, CDR3 DNA, CDR3 protein. D genes are given only for firm matches. Only part of the rows carry a size: once, few, many, or a class if the clone is expanded.

TRBD2,many,TRBV20-1,TRBJ2-5,TGCAGTGCTAGAGATCCAGCGGGGGGCTTTGAGACCCAGTACTTC,CSARDPAGGFETQYF
TRBD1,few,TRBV6-1,TRBJ2-7,TGTGCCAGCAGTGCCCGGGACAGGGTCTCCTACGAGCAGTACTTC,CASSARDRVSYEQYF
NA,many,TRBV25-1,TRBJ2-1,TGTGCCAGCAGTGATGGAGGAGGGCCCCACAATGAGCAGTTCTTC,CASSDGGGPHNEQFF
NA,many,TRBV5-5,TRBJ2-2,TGTGCCAGCAGCCTAAGTGGACGGGAGCTGTTTTTT,CASSLSGRELFF
NA,few,TRBV20-1,TRBJ2-5,TGCAGTGCTCTTCCTCCGGGGCCCCAAGAGACCCAGTACTTC,CSALPPGPQETQYF
TRBD1,many,TRBV5-5,TRBJ2-3,TGTGCCAGCAGCCTGGGACAGGGGGGAGGTGGAGATACGCAGTATTTT,CASSLGQGGGGDTQYF
NA,NA,TRBV20-1,TRBJ2-3,TGCAGTGCGTCGACCTTCGCGGAGCCCCATACGCAGTATTTT,CSASTFAEPHTQYF
TRBD2,NA,TRBV20-1,TRBJ2-7,TGCAGTGCTAGAGACTGGACTAGCGGGGGTTACGAGCAGTACTTC,CSARDWTSGGYEQYF
NA,NA,TRBV5-6,TRBJ2-1,TGTGCCAGCAGCGTCGCCGGGACATCTATTATCAATGAGCAGTTCTTC,CASSVAGTSIINEQFF
NA,many,TRBV29-1,TRBJ2-1,TGCAGCGTTGAAGATAGATTCGAGAGGAATGAGCAGTTCTTC,CSVEDRFERNEQFF
NA,few,TRBV12-3/TRBV12-4,TRBJ2-1,TGTGCCAGCAGTTTTAGGGGCTACAATGAGCAGTTCTTC,CASSFRGYNEQFF
NA,few,TRBV20-1,TRBJ1-5,TGCAGTGCTAGTGTGGGGGTGGCCAATCAGCCCCAGCATTTT,CSASVGVANQPQHF
NA,many,TRBV20-1,TRBJ2-7,TGCAGTGCTAGATCCCTACCCCAAGCCTACGAGCAGTACTTC,CSARSLPQAYEQYF
TRBD1,few,TRBV12-3/TRBV12-4,TRBJ1-4,TGTGCCAGCATGAGATCGGGACAGGGTGGTGAAAAACTGTTTTTT,CASMRSGQGGEKLFF
NA,NA,TRBV12-3/TRBV12-4,TRBJ1-1,TGTGCCAGCAATAGGAGATCCGGGACTGAAGCTTTCTTT,CASNRRSGTEAFF
TRBD2,few,TRBV12-5,TRBJ2-7,TGTGCTAGTGGGGGAGGGAGGGCTACCTACGAGCAGTACTTC,CASGGGRATYEQYF
NA,few,TRBV20-1,TRBJ2-7,TGCAGTGCTAGGTGGGATCCTTCAGCCTACGAGCAGTACTTC,CSARWDPSAYEQYF
TRBD2,few,TRBV12-3/TRBV12-4,TRBJ2-7,TGTGCCAGCCGGGGAGGGCTAGCGGGGGTTGAGCAGTACTTC,CASRGGLAGVEQYF
NA,few,TRBV20-1,TRBJ1-2,TGCAGTGCTAGTCGGCAGGCGACCTATGGCTACACCTTC,CSASRQATYGYTF
NA,NA,TRBV29-1,TRBJ2-7,TGCAGCGTTGAGGACTATAATTTTGGGTCCTACGAGCAGTACTTC,CSVEDYNFGSYEQYF
NA,NA,TRBV20-1,TRBJ2-5,TGCAGTGCTAGCTTTGGGGAGACCCAGTACTTC,CSASFGETQYF
TRBD1,NA,TRBV7-2,TRBJ2-5,TGTGCCAGCAGCCCAGCCCGGACAGGGGTGAGGGAGACCCAGTACTTC,CASSPARTGVRETQYF
NA,many,TRBV20-1,TRBJ1-5,TGCAGTGCTAGGAGGGATGTCGGTCGGCCCCAGCATTTT,CSARRDVGRPQHF
TRBD2,few,TRBV20-1,TRBJ2-2,TGCAGTGCTAGACGGCCTAGCGGGGGCAGCGGGGAGCTGTTTTTT,CSARRPSGGSGELFF
TRBD1,NA,TRBV24-1,TRBJ1-4,TGTGCCACCAGTGATCCGCCCGGGACAGGGATAGATAATGAAAAACTGTTTTTT,CATSDPPGTGIDNEKLFF
TRBD1,NA,TRBV11-2,TRBJ2-7,TGTGCCAGCAGCTTAGACCTTTGGGGACAGGGGAGGAGGACTTTCTACGAGCAGTACTTC,CASSLDLWGQGRRTFYEQYF
NA,many,TRBV3-1,TRBJ2-5,TGTGCCAGCAGACAAGAGACCCAGTACTTC,CASRQETQYF
TRBD1,many,TRBV7-2,TRBJ2-2,TGTGCCAGCAGCGCCCACAGGGGAACCGGGGAGCTGTTTTTT,CASSAHRGTGELFF
TRBD1,many,TRBV20-1,TRBJ1-2,TGCAGTGCTAGAAAAACAGGGGTCGATTATGGCTACACCTTC,CSARKTGVDYGYTF
NA,many,TRBV2,TRBJ2-1,TGTGCCAACAAGGGACGCGAGTCCGGAGAGCAGTTCTTC,CANKGRESGEQFF
NA,many,TRBV20-1,TRBJ2-5,TGCAGTGCTCCCTTTGGGGGGAAAGAGGAGACCCAGTACTTC,CSAPFGGKEETQYF
NA,NA,TRBV20-1,TRBJ2-3,TGCAGTCTCTGGGAGAGTAGCACAGATACGCAGTATTTT,CSLWESSTDTQYF
NA,NA,TRBV4-1,TRBJ2-3,TGCGCCAGCAGCCGAGCGGTTTCGGGTACGCAGTATTTT,CASSRAVSGTQYF
NA,NA,TRBV2,TRBJ2-4,TGTGCCAGCAGTTCGACAGGGACTAAAAACATTCAGTACTTC,CASSSTGTKNIQYF
TRBD2,many,TRBV24-1,TRBJ2-3,TGTGCCACCAGTGATGCAGCGGGGGGGGTAGATACGCAGTATTTT,CATSDAAGGVDTQYF
NA,many,TRBV28,TRBJ2-3,TGTGCCAGCGGGTTAAACCATCGCCGCGATACGCAGTATTTT,CASGLNHRRDTQYF
TRBD2,few,TRBV20-1,TRBJ2-1,TGCAGTGCTGTCCGACTAGCGGGGAGTAACAATGAGCAGTTCTTC,CSAVRLAGSNNEQFF
NA,NA,TRBV20-1,TRBJ2-1,TGCAGTGCTAGCGGGGGGCCCCTTGGGAATGAGCAGTTCTTC,CSASGGPLGNEQFF
TRBD1,few,TRBV20-1,TRBJ2-7,TGCAGTGCTCAGGGGGACAGATACGAGCAGTACTTC,CSAQGDRYEQYF
TRBD1,many,TRBV20-1,TRBJ2-7,TGCAGTGCTGCAACGGGACAGGGCCCCTACGAGCAGTACTTC,CSAATGQGPYEQYF
NA,NA,TRBV9,TRBJ2-1,TGTGCCAGCAGCGTAGTTTGGGGTGAGCAGTTCTTC,CASSVVWGEQFF
NA,NA,TRBV28,TRBJ2-5,TGTGCCAGCAGGCGGATTTCGGCCTGGGAGACCCAGTACTTC,CASRRISAWETQYF
NA,NA,TRBV2,TRBJ2-2,TGTGCCAGCAGTCGGAACTGGCCGAACACCGGGGAGCTGTTTTTT,CASSRNWPNTGELFF
NA,NA,TRBV7-2,TRBJ2-5,TGTGCCAGCAGCTTAGTTTACGGGGAGACCCAGTACTTC,CASSLVYGETQYF
NA,NA,TRBV11-2,TRBJ2-6,TGTGCCAGCAGCTTAAGGCCAGGCGACGACTCTGGGGCCAACGTCCTGACTTTC,CASSLRPGDDSGANVLTF
NA,NA,TRBV29-1,TRBJ1-2,TGCAGCGTTGATCCCCCGACAGGCCTCTACTATGGCTACACCTTC,CSVDPPTGLYYGYTF
NA,NA,TRBV10-3,TRBJ1-2,TGTGCCATCACCGGGACGGCTAACTATGGCTACACCTTC,CAITGTANYGYTF
TRBD1,many,TRBV12-3/TRBV12-4,TRBJ2-5,TGTGCCAGCAGTTTCCGCATAGGGGGACAGGAGGAGACCCAGTACTTC,CASSFRIGGQEETQYF
NA,NA,TRBV20-1,TRBJ2-3,TGCAGTGCTACCCCGGGGACCACCGAGGATACGCAGTATTTT,CSATPGTTEDTQYF
NA,few,TRBV30,TRBJ2-3,TGTGCCTGGCGGGGAGACACAGATACGCAGTATTTT,CAWRGDTDTQYF
NA,NA,TRBV20-1,TRBJ1-5,TGCAGTGCCAGTTGGGGAACCTCGGGCACCGCTGGACAGCCCCAGCATTTT,CSASWGTSGTAGQPQHF
NA,NA,TRBV24-1,TRBJ2-1,TGTGCCACCAGCACAGTGGGTCTGGCCTACAATGAGCAGTTCTTC,CATSTVGLAYNEQFF
TRBD1,many,TRBV20-1,TRBJ1-1,TGCGCTGAGGGGGCGAGCACTGAAGCTTTCTTT,CAEGASTEAFF
NA,many,TRBV20-1,TRBJ2-3,TGCAGTGCTCCCGCCAGCGGGTTCACAGATACGCAGTATTTT,CSAPASGFTDTQYF